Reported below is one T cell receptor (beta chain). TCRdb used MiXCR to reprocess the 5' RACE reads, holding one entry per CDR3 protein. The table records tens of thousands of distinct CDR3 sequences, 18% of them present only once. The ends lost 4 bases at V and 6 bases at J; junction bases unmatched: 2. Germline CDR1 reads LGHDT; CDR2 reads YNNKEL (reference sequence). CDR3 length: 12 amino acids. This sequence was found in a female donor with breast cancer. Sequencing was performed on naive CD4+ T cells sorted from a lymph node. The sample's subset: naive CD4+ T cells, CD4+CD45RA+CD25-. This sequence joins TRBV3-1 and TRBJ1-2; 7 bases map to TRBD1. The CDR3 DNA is TGTGCCAGCAGCCCAGGGGGGAATGGCTACACCTTC. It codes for CASSPGGNGYTF.